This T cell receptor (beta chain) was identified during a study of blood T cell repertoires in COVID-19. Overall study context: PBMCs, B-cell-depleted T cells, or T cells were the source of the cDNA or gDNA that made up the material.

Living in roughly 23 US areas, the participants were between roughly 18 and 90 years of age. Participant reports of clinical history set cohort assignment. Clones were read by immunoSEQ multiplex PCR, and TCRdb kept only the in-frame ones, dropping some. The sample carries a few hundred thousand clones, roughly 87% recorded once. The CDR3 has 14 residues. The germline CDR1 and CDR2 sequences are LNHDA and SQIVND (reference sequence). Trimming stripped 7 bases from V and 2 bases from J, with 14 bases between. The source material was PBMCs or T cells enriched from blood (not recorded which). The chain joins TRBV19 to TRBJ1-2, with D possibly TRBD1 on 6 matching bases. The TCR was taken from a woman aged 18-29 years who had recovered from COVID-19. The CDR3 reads CASNRVRGNYGYTF. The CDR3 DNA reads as TGTGCCAGTAATAGAGTCAGGGGCAACTATGGCTACACCTTC. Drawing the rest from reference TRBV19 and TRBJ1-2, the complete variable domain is DGGITQSPKYLFRKEGQNVTLSCEQNLNHDAMYWYRQDPGQGLRLIYYSQIVNDFQKGDIAEGYSVSREKKESFPLTVTSAQKNPTAFYLCASNRVRGNYGYTFGSGTRLTVV.